The 25 T cell receptor beta chains in this list originate from one sample, sequenced in a study of T cell responses to AZD1222 COVID-19 vaccine. Sequencing was performed with immunoSEQ multiplex PCR; in TCRdb, only in-frame clones are kept and a portion is missing. Of about 120,000 clones in the sample, approximately 92% were seen once. Here the sequenced sample was peripheral blood, taken on day 0 of AZD1222 vaccination. The receptors stem from an adult in good health.

The chain combines TRBV5-4 with TRBJ2-7; possibly TRBD1 for D (8 bases). The germline V gene has CDR1 SGHNT and CDR2 YYREEE (reference sequence). V lost 7 bases and J 5 bases, leaving 19 bases between the germline ends. CDR3 length: 14 amino acids. The CDR3 here is CASGLQGGAHEQYF. The CDR3 nucleotides read TGTGCCAGCGGCCTACAGGGGGGGGCCCACGAGCAGTACTTC.

The rearrangement joins TRBV25-1 to TRBJ2-7; maybe TRBD2 (5 bases). The CDR3 runs 14 residues. Germline V gene data show CDR1 as MGHDK and CDR2 as SYGVNS. Between the trimmed V and J ends, which lost 4 bases and 5 bases, there was a span of 15 bases. The CDR3 region is CASSGWSTRNEQYF. The CDR3 DNA sequence: TGTGCCAGCAGTGGTTGGTCTACTAGAAACGAGCAGTACTTC.

The V call is TRBV11-2, the J call TRBJ1-4, with D perhaps TRBD1 (6 bases). This CDR3 comprises 14 residues. Germline CDR1 and CDR2: SGHAT and FQNNGV. Trimming cost V 4 bases and J 3 bases, with 9 bases left between them. The CDR3 is CASSSDSPNEKLFF. CDR3 nucleotide sequence: TGTGCCAGCAGCTCGGACAGCCCTAATGAAAAACTGTTTTTT.

V is TRBV6-2 or TRBV6-3 and J is TRBJ2-3; D unresolved. Trimming shortened V by 2 bases and J by 6 bases, and 15 bases separated the two germline ends. Germline loops: CDR1 MNHEY, CDR2 SVGEGT. The CDR3 totals 15 residues. The CDR3: CASSYSSILWDTQYF. For the CDR3, the DNA is TGTGCCAGCAGTTACAGCAGCATCCTCTGGGATACGCAGTATTTT.

The gene calls are TRBV19 and TRBJ2-2, with 9 bases aligning to TRBD1. Germline CDR1 LNHDA, CDR2 SQIVND (reference sequence). This CDR3 contains 12 residues. This CDR3 is CAGTGTTGELFF. The CDR3 DNA follows: TGTGCTGGGACAGGGACCACCGGGGAGCTGTTTTTT.

The CDR3 reads CASSFSYITNEKLFF. DNA of the CDR3: TGTGCCAGCAGCTTTAGTTATATCACTAATGAAAAACTGTTTTTT. V gene TRBV7-9 combines with J gene TRBJ1-4; D remains ambiguous. The CDR3 length is 15 residues. The V end lost 3 bases, the J end lost 2 bases, and 10 bases lay between the germline ends. Germline lookup yields CDR1 SEHNR and CDR2 FQNEAQ (reference sequence).

The table lists this clone with a count of one. The chain employs TRBV9 and TRBJ2-5, with TRBD2 identical over 11 bases. The CDR3 spans 17 residues. The germline CDR1 and CDR2 sequences are SGDLS and YYNGEE. Losses at the gene ends were 2 bases for V and 1 base for J; bases not matched to a gene: 7. CDR3 sequence: CASSVTGTSGGQETQYF. CDR3 in DNA: TGTGCCAGCAGCGTTACCGGGACTAGCGGAGGCCAAGAGACCCAGTACTTC.

The V and J genes are TRBV5-4 and TRBJ1-4; D call uncertain. The CDR3 has 14 amino acids. Germline V CDR1 and CDR2: SGHNT, YYREEE (reference sequence). V lost 5 bases and J 0 bases, leaving 8 bases between the germline ends. CDR3 in DNA: TGTGCCAGCAGTCACACAACAACTAATGAAAAACTGTTTTTT. Residues: CASSHTTTNEKLFF.

The chain combines TRBV27 with TRBJ1-1; D may be TRBD1 (6 bases). Trimming removed 4 bases at V and 5 bases at J, with 14 bases between. Germline-derived CDR1 and CDR2 are MNHEY and SMNVEV (reference sequence). The CDR3 totals 14 residues. DNA for the CDR3: TGTGCCAGCAGTTCTTCAGGGGTTGGTACTGAAGCTTTCTTT. Translating gives CASSSSGVGTEAFF.

The chain uses TRBV5-1 and TRBJ2-1, with 8 bases aligning to TRBD2. There are 15 residues in the CDR3. Germline values: CDR1 SGHRS, CDR2 YFSETQ. The J segment lost 5 bases and the V segment lost 4 bases, leaving 8 bases of the junction unmatched. CDR3: CASSPRAGVDNEQFF. The CDR3 bases are TGCGCCAGCAGCCCGCGAGCGGGAGTTGACAATGAGCAGTTCTTC.

V is TRBV5-1 and J is TRBJ1-4; a possible D gene is TRBD1 (6 bases). V lost 4 bases to trimming and J lost 1 base, with 11 bases between them. The CDR3 covers 15 residues. Germline V CDR1 and CDR2: SGHRS, YFSETQ. The CDR3 sequence: CASSIRGGTNEKLFF. In DNA, the CDR3 is TGCGCCAGCAGCATCAGGGGTGGAACTAATGAAAAACTGTTTTTT.

The V gene is TRBV5-1, the J gene TRBJ1-2; tentative D call: TRBD1 (6 bases). Germline assignment: CDR1 SGHRS and CDR2 YFSETQ. CDR3 length: 14 residues. The V and J ends lost 3 bases and 0 bases respectively, with 9 bases between them. CDR3 sequence: CASSSGETNYGYTF. Here the CDR3 DNA reads TGCGCCAGCAGCTCAGGGGAGACTAACTATGGCTACACCTTC.

CDR3 coding DNA: TGTGCCATCAGTGAGTCGAAAGGGACAGGAGCCTACGAGCAGTACTTC. Residues: CAISESKGTGAYEQYF. This chain connects TRBV10-3 to TRBJ2-7; 8 nucleotides align to TRBD1. This CDR3 is 16 amino acids long. V dropped 0 bases and J dropped 2; count of bases not matched to a gene: 6. Germline CDR1 reads ENHRY; CDR2 reads SYGVKD.

The chain recombines TRBV4-3 with TRBJ2-7; D is perhaps TRBD1 (5 bases). V was shortened by 1 base and J by 6 bases, with 13 bases between the two germline ends. CDR1 is LGHNA, CDR2 YSLEER, per germline. This CDR3 comprises 14 residues. CDR3 residues: CASSQVVRAPEQYF. The CDR3 coding sequence is TGCGCCAGCAGCCAAGTCGTCAGGGCGCCCGAGCAGTACTTC.

This clone has a single count. Here the CDR3 reads CASSSPLLAGFREEQYF. The DNA of the CDR3 is TGTGCCAGCAGCTCCCCTTTACTAGCGGGATTCAGGGAAGAGCAGTACTTC. The V and J genes are TRBV7-9 and TRBJ2-7; 10 bases agree with TRBD2. Trimming cost V 4 bases and J 7 bases; bases outside gene matches: 16. The CDR3 is made up of 17 amino acids. Germline V gene lookup returns CDR1 SEHNR and CDR2 FQNEAQ (reference sequence).

V usage is TRBV7-2 and J usage is TRBJ1-1; D is unclear. The ends were cut back, 1 base at V and 1 base at J, with 10 bases in the middle. The germline CDR1 and CDR2 sequences are SGHTA and FQGNSA. This CDR3 is built from 15 residues. The CDR3 loop is CASSLVRAGNTEAFF. The CDR3, as DNA: TGTGCCAGCAGCTTAGTCAGAGCAGGGAACACTGAAGCTTTCTTT.

The rearrangement uses TRBV7-2 and TRBJ2-3; D remains ambiguous. The V end was cut by 3 bases, the J end by 5 bases, with 6 bases between. Germline CDR1 SGHTA, CDR2 FQGNSA. The CDR3 has 12 residues. CDR3 sequence (DNA): TGTGCCAGCAGCTTGTACGTAGATACGCAGTATTTT. It yields the protein CASSLYVDTQYF.

This clone was detected only once. The rearrangement joins TRBV19 to TRBJ2-7, with TRBD1 identical over 8 bases. In germline, CDR1 is LNHDA, CDR2 SQIVND (reference sequence). V was clipped by 5 bases and J by 9 bases; unmatched bases: 6. This CDR3 comprises 12 residues. The CDR3 spells CASSARQGWQYF. The CDR3 DNA reads as TGTGCCAGTAGTGCTCGACAGGGGTGGCAGTACTTC.

The chain carries TRBV19 and TRBJ2-1; 7 bases agree with TRBD2. This CDR3 is built from 15 residues. V lost 6 bases, J lost 2 bases, and 7 bases stayed unmatched. CDR1 and CDR2 from the germline V gene are LNHDA and SQIVND (reference sequence). The CDR3: CASSLSSGAYNEQFF. DNA for the CDR3: TGTGCCAGTAGCCTCTCCAGCGGGGCCTACAATGAGCAGTTCTTC.

The rearrangement joins TRBV4-2 to TRBJ1-5, with D tentatively TRBD1 (5 bases). CDR1 and CDR2 (germline): LGHNA, YNFKEQ. The CDR3 has 16 residues. V was cut by 0 bases and J by 6 bases, with 15 bases left in between. Here the CDR3 DNA reads TGTGCCAGCAGCCAAGATCCCCGGGGGGGAGGTCAGCCCCAGCATTTT. As protein: CASSQDPRGGGQPQHF.

The rearrangement links TRBV9 to TRBJ1-5, with D perhaps TRBD1 (5 bases). V gave up 3 bases and J gave up 9 bases, with 19 bases separating them. The CDR3 contains 15 residues. Germline CDR1 reads SGDLS; CDR2 reads YYNGEE. DNA of the CDR3: TGTGCCAGCAGCGCCGGGACCGAAGAGGGATCGCCCCAGCATTTT. It is translated as CASSAGTEEGSPQHF. Complete variable domain (other parts from reference TRBV9 and TRBJ1-5): DSGVTQTPKHLITATGQRVTLRCSPRSGDLSVYWYQQSLDQGLQFLIQYYNGEERAKGNILERFSAQQFPDLHSELNLSSLELGDSALYFCASSAGTEEGSPQHFGDGTRLSIL.

This clone was seen only once. The chain couples TRBV7-2 to TRBJ1-1; maybe TRBD1 (5 bases). Germline V CDR1 and CDR2: SGHTA, FQGNSA. The CDR3 runs to 13 residues. V was trimmed by 6 bases and J by 3 bases, leaving 11 bases between them. The CDR3 region is CASSLSRDTEAFF. As DNA, the CDR3 is TGTGCCAGCAGTCTAAGCAGGGACACTGAAGCTTTCTTT. The whole variable domain, remainder taken from reference TRBV7-2 and TRBJ1-1, is GAGVSQSPSNKVTEKGKDVELRCDPISGHTALYWYRQSLGQGLEFLIYFQGNSAPDKSGLPSDRFSAERTGGSVSTLTIQRTQQEDSAVYLCASSLSRDTEAFFGQGTRLTVV.

V and J are TRBV27 and TRBJ1-5; D is unclear. The CDR3 is 16 residues long. Trimming shortened V by 2 bases and J by 3 bases, and 14 bases separated the two germline ends. The V gene's germline CDR1 is MNHEY and CDR2 SMNVEV (reference sequence). CDR3 protein: CASSLGPVSNNQPQHF. The DNA for the CDR3 is TGTGCCAGCAGTTTAGGGCCAGTTTCTAACAATCAGCCCCAGCATTTT.

This chain links TRBV30 with TRBJ1-5; D not certain. Germline assignment: CDR1 GTSNPN and CDR2 SVGIG (reference sequence). This CDR3 is built from 13 residues. Trimming took off 0 bases at V and 1 base at J, with 4 bases between the two ends. The CDR3 DNA reads TGTGCCTGGAGTGTTGAAAGCAATCAGCCCCAGCATTTT. Translated: CAWSVESNQPQHF.

The chain recombines TRBV19 with TRBJ1-1; the D gene is possibly TRBD1 (5 bases). Germline loops: CDR1 LNHDA, CDR2 SQIVND (reference sequence). The CDR3 is 16 amino acids. Trimming removed 3 bases from V and 0 bases from J, with 14 bases in between. CDR3: CASSIGGAPMNTEAFF. The CDR3 DNA sequence: TGTGCCAGTAGTATTGGAGGGGCCCCCATGAACACTGAAGCTTTCTTT.